These T cell receptor beta chains were read from a single sample in a study of patients and donors after allogeneic stem cell transplantation. MiXCR was run by TCRdb on the RT-PCR reads, yielding one entry per CDR3 protein. The data hold 150,000 to 250,000 distinct CDR3 sequences, with around 41% observed a single time. Sequences were obtained from blood, either unsorted or a sorted T cell fraction (not recorded which). The origin of the receptors is a human donor who was either an allogeneic HSCT recipient or a stem cell or donor lymphocyte infusion donor (not recorded which). It is not recorded whose cells these are; they may come from a transplant donor. The CDR3 runs from the conserved cysteine through the conserved F or W. Fields, in order: clone size, J gene, V gene, D gene, CDR3 DNA, CDR3 protein. The D gene is left open where the match is weak. Clone size is not always given. Where it is, it says once, few, many or a class for expanded clones.

few	TRBJ1-1	TRBV5-1	.	TGCGCCAGCACCTCCGCGGGGACGGAGGGGCCGGGAGCTTTCTTT	CASTSAGTEGPGAFF
.	TRBJ2-5	TRBV6-5	.	TGTGCCAGCAGCCTAACAGGGTCCCAAGAGACCCAGTACTTC	CASSLTGSQETQYF
few	TRBJ1-1	TRBV29-1	.	TGCAGCGTTGAGCGGGCCCGGAACACTGAAGCTTTCTTT	CSVERARNTEAFF
.	TRBJ1-1	TRBV20-1	.	TGCAGTGCTAGAGAGGCCTGGCGGGACACTGAAGCTTTCTTT	CSAREAWRDTEAFF
few	TRBJ2-7	TRBV4-3	.	TGCGCCAGCAGCCAAGAATGGCAGGGAAGCTACGAGCAGTACTTC	CASSQEWQGSYEQYF
few	TRBJ2-2	TRBV25-1	TRBD2	TGTGCCAGCAGTAACCCCGGGGGACTAGCGGGATCCGGGGAGCTGTTTTTT	CASSNPGGLAGSGELFF
.	TRBJ2-7	TRBV6-5	.	TGTGCCAGCAGTTACGTCGTTCGGGAGATTCACGAGCAGTACTTC	CASSYVVREIHEQYF
.	TRBJ2-5	TRBV2	.	TGTGCCAGCATATTCCAGGGGCAAGAGACCCAGTACTTC	CASIFQGQETQYF
.	TRBJ1-4	TRBV7-3	TRBD1	TGTGCCAGCAGCTTAAGGGGACAGGGGACGGATGAAAAACTGTTTTTT	CASSLRGQGTDEKLFF
.	TRBJ1-6	TRBV5-4	TRBD1	TGTGCCAGCAGGCTTACCAGGGACAGCCCTTCACCCCTCCACTTT	CASRLTRDSPSPLHF
.	TRBJ2-1	TRBV30	.	TGTGCCTGGAGTGTCGGAGGCGAGCAGTTCTTC	CAWSVGGEQFF
.	TRBJ2-7	TRBV29-1	.	TGCAGCGTTGGTCGCCGGCTCAACTACGAGCAGTACTTC	CSVGRRLNYEQYF
.	TRBJ2-7	TRBV5-1	.	TGCGCCAGCAGGGCAGTTACCTCCTACGAGCAGTACTTC	CASRAVTSYEQYF
.	TRBJ1-5	TRBV28	TRBD1	TGTGCCAGCGATATGATGGGGCAGGGGGGACGGTATGGCAATCAGCCCCAGCATTTT	CASDMMGQGGRYGNQPQHF
few	TRBJ1-5	TRBV27	.	TGTGCCAGTTCCAGGGGTACTTCGGGCAATCAGCCCCAGCATTTT	CASSRGTSGNQPQHF
once	TRBJ1-2	TRBV3-1	TRBD1	TGTGCCAGCAGCGAGACAGGGAGCGGCTACACCTTC	CASSETGSGYTF
.	TRBJ1-1	TRBV7-9	.	TGTGCCAGCAGCACCCGGGGCACTGAAGCTTTCTTT	CASSTRGTEAFF
.	TRBJ2-7	TRBV28	.	TGTGCCAGCAGTCCGTTAGGGACTGAGGGGGAGCAGTACTTC	CASSPLGTEGEQYF
.	TRBJ1-3	TRBV5-6	TRBD1	TGTGCCAGCAGCAGAACCGGGACAGGGGGAAACACCATATATTTT	CASSRTGTGGNTIYF
once	TRBJ2-1	TRBV12-3/TRBV12-4	TRBD2	TGTGCCAGCAGTTTTCTAGAAGGGACTAGCGGCTATGAGCAGTTCTTC	CASSFLEGTSGYEQFF
few	TRBJ2-6	TRBV4-2	.	TGTGCCAGCAGCCAAGGTCCCCCCTCTGGGGCCAACGTCCTGACTTTC	CASSQGPPSGANVLTF
once	TRBJ2-7	TRBV27	.	TGTGCCAGCAGTTTAAGTCGGCCAGTCTACGAGCAGTACTTC	CASSLSRPVYEQYF
many	TRBJ1-5	TRBV12-3/TRBV12-4	.	TGTGCCAGCAGTTTATTGGGCGGACAGCCCCAGCATTTT	CASSLLGGQPQHF
few	TRBJ2-5	TRBV29-1	.	TGCAGCGTTGGACTCACCATCCAAGAGACCCAGTACTTC	CSVGLTIQETQYF
.	TRBJ2-7	TRBV20-1	TRBD2	TGCAGTGCTAGAGCAGCCTTTTCGCGGGAGGGCCCCGACGAGCAGTACTTC	CSARAAFSREGPDEQYF
.	TRBJ1-4	TRBV2	.	TGTGCCAGCAGTGAACGGGCATCAGGGAGGGTGGCAAAACTGTTTTTT	CASSERASGRVAKLFF
few	TRBJ2-2	TRBV11-1	TRBD2	TGTGCCAGCAGCTTGCTGCGGGAGGGCCCCGGGGAGCTGTTTTTT	CASSLLREGPGELFF
.	TRBJ1-1	TRBV19	TRBD1	TGTGCCAGTAGCTCCGGGACAGGGACCATGAACACTGAAGCTTTCTTT	CASSSGTGTMNTEAFF
.	TRBJ2-2	TRBV13	TRBD2	TGTGCCAGCAGCTCCCCGGGACTAGCGGGATGGACCGGGGAGCTGTTTTTT	CASSSPGLAGWTGELFF
few	TRBJ1-1	TRBV21-1	.	TGTGCCAGCAGCAAAGAGGGGAACACTGAAGCTTTCTTT	CASSKEGNTEAFF
few	TRBJ1-1	TRBV2	.	TGTGCCAGCAGTGAATGGGCCCCCCTAAACACTGAAGCTTTCTTT	CASSEWAPLNTEAFF
.	TRBJ1-1	TRBV7-6	.	TGTGCCAGCAGCTTAGGGGGAGGGGCAGGGTACACTGAAGCTTTCTTT	CASSLGGGAGYTEAFF